The 19 T cell receptor beta chains presented below share a single source sample, sequenced in a study of OX40 agonist ivuxolimab in advanced cancers. The method was immunoSEQ multiplex PCR; TCRdb's version includes in-frame clones alone and lacks a portion of them. Here the sample spans approximately 60,000 clones, around 77% being singletons. The source was CD4+ or CD8+ T cells sorted from blood, collected in a trial of the OX40 agonist ivuxolimab. These receptors were taken from an adult with an advanced solid tumor such as melanoma, head and neck, liver or kidney cancer.

The V call is TRBV29-1, the J call TRBJ2-5, with 10 positions matching TRBD2. Germline values: CDR1 SQVTM, CDR2 ANQGSEA. V dropped 6 bases and J dropped 4; count of bases not matched to a gene: 5. This CDR3 has 13 residues. The CDR3 loop is CSVVTSGAETQYF. DNA for the CDR3: TGCAGCGTCGTAACTAGCGGGGCAGAGACCCAGTACTTC.

J is TRBJ2-5 and V is TRBV5-1; no firm D call. In germline, CDR1 is SGHRS, CDR2 YFSETQ. CDR3 length equals 14 residues. V lost 5 bases and J lost 1, with 12 bases in between. In nucleotides, the CDR3 is TGCGCCAGCAGTCCCACTTCCATCCAAGAGACCCAGTACTTC. Its protein product is CASSPTSIQETQYF.

V is TRBV6-5 and J is TRBJ2-3, with 12 bases aligning to TRBD2. CDR1 is MNHEY, CDR2 SVGAGI, per germline. CDR3 length equals 15 residues. V was clipped by 5 bases and J by 4 bases; unmatched bases: 4. DNA for the CDR3: TGTGCCAGCAGTCTCCGACTAGCGGGAGCAGATACGCAGTATTTT. This translates into CASSLRLAGADTQYF.

This clone was seen only a few times. The chain is built from TRBV6-5 and TRBJ1-1; no clear D gene. CDR1 MNHEY and CDR2 SVGAGI come from the germline V gene. The CDR3 sequence is 13 residues long. V gave up 3 bases and J gave up 0 bases, with 5 bases separating them. CDR3 protein: CASSYSLNTEAFF. CDR3 sequence (DNA): TGTGCCAGCAGTTATTCATTGAACACTGAAGCTTTCTTT.

This CDR3 is CASSIPGTRAFF. The CDR3 nucleotides read TGTGCCAGTAGTATCCCTGGGACCCGGGCTTTCTTT. The chain carries TRBV19 and TRBJ1-1; maybe TRBD1 (5 bases). V was clipped by 3 bases and J by 11 bases, with 13 bases between them. Looked up from germline, CDR1 is LNHDA and CDR2 is SQIVND (reference sequence). There are 12 residues in the CDR3.

V usage is TRBV19 and J usage is TRBJ1-5; D remains unclear. Germline values: CDR1 LNHDA, CDR2 SQIVND (reference sequence). The CDR3 length is 12 residues. The V end lost 0 bases, the J end lost 9 bases, and 6 bases lay between the germline ends. Written as DNA, the CDR3 is TGTGCCAGTAGTATAGAGAAGGGGCCCCAGCATTTT. Translation gives CASSIEKGPQHF.

This chain joins TRBV7-8 and TRBJ2-5; 8 positions agree with TRBD2. The junction had 5 bases not matched to a gene; V was cut back by 5 bases and J by 6 bases. Germline CDR1 is SGHVS and CDR2 is FQNEAQ. The CDR3 consists of 13 residues. DNA for the CDR3: TGTGCCAGCAGCGGCAGCGGGGGAAAGACCCAGTACTTC. Translating gives CASSGSGGKTQYF. Based on the CDR3 plus reference TRBV7-8 and TRBJ2-5, the full variable domain is GAGVSQSPRYKVAKRGQDVALRCDPISGHVSLFWYQQALGQGPEFLTYFQNEAQLDKSGLPSDRFFAERPEGSVSTLKIQRTQQEDSAVYLCASSGSGGKTQYFGPGTRLLVL.

The rearrangement links TRBV5-6 to TRBJ1-5; D ambiguous. This CDR3 region has 13 residues. V was trimmed by 2 bases and J by 2 bases, leaving 5 bases between them. Germline loops: CDR1 SGHDT, CDR2 YYEEEE. The CDR3 loop reads CASSFRGNQPQHF. In DNA, the CDR3 is TGTGCCAGCAGCTTCCGGGGCAATCAGCCCCAGCATTTT.

V usage is TRBV11-3 and J usage is TRBJ2-1, with D tentatively TRBD2 (6 bases). Trimming removed 1 base from V and 12 bases from J, with 16 bases in between. The CDR3 sequence is 14 residues long. Germline-derived CDR1 and CDR2 are SGHNT and YENEEA. The CDR3 DNA sequence: TGTGCCAGCAGCTTAGTTAGGGCCGCCGGGGGGCAGTTCTTC. Residues: CASSLVRAAGGQFF.

This clone showed up just once. The chain's CDR3 is CASSPGTQSYEQYF. The CDR3 DNA reads TGTGCCAGCTCACCCGGGACACAGAGCTACGAGCAGTACTTC. The chain carries TRBV18 and TRBJ2-7; D is perhaps TRBD1 (6 bases). The V end was cut by 3 bases, the J end by 3 bases, with 12 bases between. This CDR3 is built from 14 residues. CDR1 KGHSH and CDR2 LQKENI come from the germline V gene.

Regarding this clone: The sample holds other DNA sequences that translate to the same CDR3. The V gene is TRBV10-2, the J gene TRBJ2-2; 9 nucleotides align to TRBD1. Germline trimming cut 6 bases from V and 6 bases from J; bases unmatched to any gene: 11. Germline lookup yields CDR1 WSHSY and CDR2 SAAADI. CDR3 size: 16 residues. The CDR3 here is CASSQDRGQKAGELFF. DNA for the CDR3: TGCGCCAGCAGCCAGGACAGGGGACAGAAGGCCGGGGAGCTGTTTTTT.

The chain recombines TRBV5-1 with TRBJ1-1; D might be TRBD1 (5 bases). The CDR3 has 15 residues. Trimming stripped 4 bases from V and 0 bases from J, with 13 bases between. Germline CDR1 SGHRS, CDR2 YFSETQ. CDR3 DNA: TGCGCCAGCAGCCCCGGGGCAGACATGAACACTGAAGCTTTCTTT. It is translated as CASSPGADMNTEAFF.

A single count supports this clone. The V gene is TRBV9, the J gene TRBJ1-3; 8 bases agree with TRBD1. The CDR3 sequence is 16 residues long. The ends lost 4 bases at V and 2 bases at J; junction bases unmatched: 8. Germline loops: CDR1 SGDLS, CDR2 YYNGEE. This CDR3 reads CASSSQGATTGNTIYF. The CDR3 DNA is TGTGCCAGCAGCTCCCAGGGGGCTACGACTGGAAACACCATATATTTT.

The genes are TRBV7-9 and TRBJ2-2; 9 bases line up with TRBD1. Germline values: CDR1 SEHNR, CDR2 FQNEAQ (reference sequence). This CDR3 spans 16 amino acids. V trimming: 5 bases; J trimming: 0 bases; junction bases outside the gene matches: 4. The CDR3 protein is CASSPRDRANTGELFF. The CDR3 bases are TGTGCCAGCAGCCCGAGGGACAGGGCGAACACCGGGGAGCTGTTTTTT. Based on the CDR3 plus reference TRBV7-9 and TRBJ2-2, the full variable domain is DTGVSQNPRHKITKRGQNVTFRCDPISEHNRLYWYRQTLGQGPEFLTYFQNEAQLEKSRLLSDRFSAERPKGSFSTLEIQRTEQGDSAMYLCASSPRDRANTGELFFGEGSRLTVL.

The rearrangement uses TRBV18 and TRBJ2-3; tentative D call: TRBD1 (5 bases). The V end was cut by 2 bases, the J end by 2 bases, with 11 bases between. CDR1 is KGHSH, CDR2 LQKENI, per germline. The CDR3 has 15 amino acids. The chain's CDR3 is CASSPGAYPTDTQYF. CDR3 DNA: TGTGCCAGCTCACCAGGGGCTTATCCCACAGATACGCAGTATTTT. The full variable domain, its missing parts supplied by reference TRBV18 and TRBJ2-3, is NAGVMQNPRHLVRRRGQEARLRCSPMKGHSHVYWYRQLPEEGLKFMVYLQKENIIDESGMPKERFSAEFPKEGPSILRIQQVVRGDSAAYFCASSPGAYPTDTQYFGPGTRLTVL.

This chain joins TRBV15 and TRBJ2-7, with D hard to call. Trimming removed 0 bases from V and 10 bases from J, with 10 bases in between. Germline CDR1 and CDR2: LNHNV and YYDKDF (reference sequence). This CDR3 is built from 12 residues. As DNA, the CDR3 is TGTGCCACCAGCAGAGATCGGGTCGGACAGTACTTC. Translated: CATSRDRVGQYF. The full variable domain, in which reference TRBV15 and TRBJ2-7 provide the parts outside the CDR3, is DAMVIQNPRYQVTQFGKPVTLSCSQTLNHNVMYWYQQKSSQAPKLLFHYYDKDFNNEADTPDNFQSRRPNTSFCFLDIRSPGLGDTAMYLCATSRDRVGQYFGPGTRLTVT.

The chain couples TRBV28 to TRBJ1-1; D ambiguous. Trimming removed 8 bases at V and 4 bases at J, with 17 bases between. The length of the CDR3 is 14 residues. Germline V lookup: CDR1 MDHEN, CDR2 SYDVKM. CDR3 coding DNA: TGTGCCAGCCTCCCGGCAGGCCGGGGCACTGAAGCTTTCTTT. This sequence encodes CASLPAGRGTEAFF.

The chain recombines TRBV6-5 with TRBJ2-5; D remains unclear. The CDR3 contains 13 residues. In germline, CDR1 is MNHEY, CDR2 SVGAGI. The V end lost 5 bases, the J end lost 6 bases, and 13 bases lay between the germline ends. CDR3 protein: CASSENNMKTQYF. The CDR3 DNA is TGTGCCAGCAGTGAAAACAACATGAAGACCCAGTACTTC.

About this clone itself: One junction end disagrees with the germline gene, perhaps due to a read error. V is TRBV7-2 and J is TRBJ2-7; D is unresolved. The CDR3 totals 14 residues. Germline V gene data show CDR1 as SGHTA and CDR2 as FQGNSA. Here the CDR3 reads CVSSLGLSSYEQYF. Written as DNA, the CDR3 is TGTGTCAGCAGCTTGGGTTTGTCCTCCTACGAGCAGTACTTC.